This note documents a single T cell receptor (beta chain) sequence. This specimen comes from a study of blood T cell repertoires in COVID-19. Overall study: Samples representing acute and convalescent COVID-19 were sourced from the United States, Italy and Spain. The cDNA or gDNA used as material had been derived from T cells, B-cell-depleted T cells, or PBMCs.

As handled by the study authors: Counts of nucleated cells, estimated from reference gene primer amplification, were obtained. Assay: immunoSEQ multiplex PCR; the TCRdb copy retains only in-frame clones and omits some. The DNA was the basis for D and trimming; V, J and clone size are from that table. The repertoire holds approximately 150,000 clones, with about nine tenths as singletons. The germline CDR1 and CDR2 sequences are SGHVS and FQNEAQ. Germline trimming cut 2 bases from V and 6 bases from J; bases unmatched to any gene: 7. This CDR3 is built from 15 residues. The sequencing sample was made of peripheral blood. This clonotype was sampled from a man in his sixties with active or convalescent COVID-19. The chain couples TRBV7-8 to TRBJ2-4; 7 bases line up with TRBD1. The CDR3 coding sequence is TGTGCCAGCAGCTTAAACAGGGGTTTGGGAAACATTCAGTACTTC. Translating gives CASSLNRGLGNIQYF.